A single TCR beta chain is shown here with its context. Its antigen is unknown. This specimen belongs to a study of CD8 T cells in Susac syndrome. An input of roughly 0.5 to 1 ug of RNA was subjected to reverse transcription using random hexamers. TCRdb used MiXCR to reprocess the immunoSEQ multiplex PCR reads, holding one entry per CDR3 protein. The data contain about 52,000 distinct CDR3 sequences, just over 90% of them singletons. Study-level results: A relatively small number of individuals underwent TCR sequencing and HLA analysis.

V lost 3 bases and J 0 bases, leaving 8 bases between the germline ends. Germline V gives CDR1 SGHDT, CDR2 YYEEEE. The CDR3 consists of 14 residues. Sequencing of TCR beta was performed on blood CD8+ T cells and on blood CD4+ T cells. The receptor was derived from a human donor with multiple sclerosis. The chain combines TRBV5-6 with TRBJ2-3, with D unresolved. The sequenced sample was CD8+ T cells from PBMCs. CDR3 loop: CASSSTISTDTQYF. The CDR3 region has the DNA TGTGCCAGCAGCTCGACAATTAGCACAGATACGCAGTATTTT.